Described below is a single T cell receptor beta chain sequence and its context. In its sample, this clonotype was seen a few times. Its antigen is unknown. No per-base quality is available; no much larger clone lies one base away. Full-length TCR variable regions were amplified by 5' RACE PCR using constant-region reverse primers, and then by semi-nested PCR using Nested Universal Primer A. Using the ReliaPrep RNA Cell Miniprep System, total RNA was extracted, and the SMARTer RACE 5'/3' Kit was then used to reverse transcribe the RNA into 5'RACE-ready cDNA. Full-length TCR alpha and beta libraries were barcoded with multiplex adaptors and sequenced on an Illumina MiSeq. As for how the authors treated the data: For each of nine subset-tissue groups, sequencing data from the five patients were combined, and the groups were compared by unsupervised clustering of TCR gene usage. The Morisita-Horn index was used to calculate repertoire similarity, with shared sequences weighted by how much each contributed to each repertoire. Through fastp at Q25 and MiXCR, TCRdb rebuilt clones from the public reads, retaining in-frame beta chains. Every distinct CDR3 protein forms one entry, paired with its most common genes and DNA. V and J calls and clone size were set by TCRdb, not the authors. For this sample there are approximately 58,000 distinct CDR3 sequences; roughly 25% appear just once. The ten largest make up around 2% of the sample.

The germline V and J ends show losses of 4 bases and 4 bases respectively, and no gene match explains 11 bases of the junction. From cysteine to phenylalanine, the CDR3 is 16 amino acids long. The retained sequence is limited to the CDR3, 48 bases, with the frame set at the first base. CDR1 SGHRS and CDR2 YFSETQ were looked up in the germline V gene. This specimen comes from a study (dated by TCRdb to 2015 to 2017). Looking at the study overall: The study set out to test whether tumor-infiltrating Tregs in breast cancer get recruited from blood Tregs or are instead converted in situ from other CD4+ T cell subsets.

The investigation overall reported the following: The TCR alpha and beta sequences of tumor-infiltrating Tregs showed the greatest overlap with tumor naive CD4+ T cells, followed by blood naive CD4+ T cells. In terms of TCR gene usage, tumor memory CD4+ T cells clustered together with blood and lymph node memory CD4+ cells, as well as with lymph node naive CD4+ cells. The larger-cohort validation was restricted to a single TCR beta V-J rearrangement rather than whole repertoires.

Cells that were CD4+CD25+CD127-/low were isolated as Tregs. Tregs, naive and memory CD4+ T cells from tumor, blood and ipsilateral draining lymph nodes of roughly 5 breast cancer patients underwent full-length TCR alpha and beta sequencing. Tumor tissue and lymph nodes obtained by ipsilateral axillary dissection were perfused with PBS, cut into small pieces and digested using collagenase I and hyaluronidase. A purity exceeding 90% was confirmed by FACS for the sorted cell populations. The chain joins TRBV5-1 to TRBJ1-2, with TRBD1 identical over 9 junction bases. The specimen sequenced was tumor-infiltrating Tregs sorted from the breast tumor. This receptor was identified in a female donor with breast cancer. The DNA sequence reads TGCGCCAGCAGCCAATCTACCGGGACAGGGACCTATGGCTACACCTTC. It codes for CASSQSTGTGTYGYTF.